What follows are 11 T cell receptor beta chains derived from one specimen sequenced in a study of response to subunit inactivated influenza vaccine. TCRdb fed the RT-PCR reads into MiXCR, producing one record per CDR3 protein. The repertoire includes 700,000 to 900,000 distinct CDR3 sequences, roughly 20% of them detected once, and roughly 10% sits in the top ten. The specimen was PBMCs from blood, collected around 5 days after vaccination. Every receptor here comes from a man aged 50-59 years who received an inactivated influenza vaccine.

The rearrangement uses TRBV29-1 and TRBJ2-5, with a possible D match to TRBD2 (5 bases). Germline CDR1 SQVTM, CDR2 ANQGSEA. The CDR3 covers 11 residues. The germline V and J ends were trimmed by 4 bases and 7 bases, with 10 bases remaining between them. The CDR3 sequence is CSVGGLGTQYF. The CDR3 DNA sequence: TGCAGCGTTGGAGGGCTGGGGACCCAGTACTTC.

The rearrangement joins TRBV5-1 to TRBJ1-1; D not certain. The V gene's germline CDR1 is SGHRS and CDR2 YFSETQ. CDR3 length: 15 residues. V lost 0 bases, J lost 4 bases, and 13 bases lay in between. The chain's CDR3 is CASSLESEVLTEAFF. The CDR3 DNA follows: TGCGCCAGCAGCTTGGAGAGTGAGGTCCTCACTGAAGCTTTCTTT.

V and J are TRBV7-2 and TRBJ1-3; perhaps TRBD1 as D (6 bases). V was shortened by 5 bases and J by 2 bases, with 13 bases between the two germline ends. The CDR3 covers 15 residues. Germline V lookup: CDR1 SGHTA, CDR2 FQGNSA. The CDR3 here is CASSTSGQTGNTIYF. The CDR3, as DNA: TGTGCCAGCAGCACATCCGGACAGACTGGAAACACCATATATTTT.

This chain uses TRBV29-1 with TRBJ2-7; TRBD1 matches 10 bases. V trimming: 6 bases; J trimming: 3 bases; junction bases outside the gene matches: 8. This CDR3 comprises 14 residues. CDR1 and CDR2 (germline): SQVTM, ANQGSEA. CDR3 DNA sequence: TGCAGCGTCGGATTCCGGGACAGGGGCTACGAGCAGTACTTC. Encoded protein: CSVGFRDRGYEQYF.

A few counts support this clonotype. The chain employs TRBV12-3 or TRBV12-4 and TRBJ2-2, with 7 nucleotides matching TRBD1. V lost 8 bases, J lost 0 bases, and 6 bases stayed unmatched. This CDR3 has 15 amino acids. The CDR3 region is CASRSGQANTGELFF. CDR3 DNA sequence: TGTGCCAGCCGCTCTGGACAGGCGAACACCGGGGAGCTGTTTTTT.

The J gene is TRBJ1-2, the V gene TRBV4-3; no definite D call. Per the germline V gene, CDR1 is LGHNA and CDR2 is YSLEER. CDR3 length: 15 residues. V gave up 3 bases and J gave up 4 bases, with 15 bases separating them. The DNA for the CDR3 is TGCGCCAGCAGCCAGGGCCGCGGCAGAACCTATGGCTACACCTTC. It is translated as CASSQGRGRTYGYTF.

This clonotype was counted between two and nine times. This chain links TRBV29-1 with TRBJ2-2; D remains unclear. The CDR3 extends over 12 amino acids. CDR1 is SQVTM and CDR2 is ANQGSEA in the germline V gene. The germline V and J ends were trimmed by 6 bases and 5 bases, with 10 bases remaining between them. CDR3 residues: CSVLLWTGELFF. CDR3 bases: TGCAGCGTCCTACTTTGGACCGGGGAGCTGTTTTTT.

In DNA, the CDR3 is TGTGCCAGCAGCTTAGAGGGACACATGAACACTGAAGCTTTCTTT. This gives the protein CASSLEGHMNTEAFF. The chain combines TRBV7-8 with TRBJ1-1, with a tentative D call TRBD1 (6 bases). The germline V gene encodes CDR1 SGHVS and CDR2 FQNEAQ. The V end lost 1 base, the J end lost 0 bases, and 9 bases lay between the germline ends. The CDR3 has 15 amino acids.

The genes are TRBV12-3 or TRBV12-4 and TRBJ2-2, with a weak D call TRBD2 (6 bases). The CDR3 sequence is 16 residues long. Trimming stripped 6 bases from V and 2 bases from J, with 16 bases between. This CDR3 reads CASSRPRGTNTGELFF. The CDR3 DNA sequence: TGTGCCAGCAGCAGACCTCGCGGGACCAACACCGGGGAGCTGTTTTTT.

This clonotype was seen a few times. The genes are TRBV19 and TRBJ1-1, with D hard to call. The V end was cut by 3 bases, the J end by 0 bases, with 8 bases between. The CDR3 contains 14 residues. In germline, CDR1 is LNHDA, CDR2 SQIVND (reference sequence). CDR3 sequence reads: CASSIGQLNTEAFF. The CDR3 DNA is TGTGCCAGTAGTATCGGGCAGCTGAACACTGAAGCTTTCTTT.

The rearrangement joins TRBV30 to TRBJ1-2; possibly TRBD1 for D (6 bases). Germline assignment: CDR1 GTSNPN and CDR2 SVGIG (reference sequence). This CDR3 spans 11 amino acids. V was pared by 2 bases and J by 9 bases, with 10 bases between. CDR3 in DNA: TGTGCCTGGAGTTTAGGGGGACGCTACACCTTC. Protein product: CAWSLGGRYTF.